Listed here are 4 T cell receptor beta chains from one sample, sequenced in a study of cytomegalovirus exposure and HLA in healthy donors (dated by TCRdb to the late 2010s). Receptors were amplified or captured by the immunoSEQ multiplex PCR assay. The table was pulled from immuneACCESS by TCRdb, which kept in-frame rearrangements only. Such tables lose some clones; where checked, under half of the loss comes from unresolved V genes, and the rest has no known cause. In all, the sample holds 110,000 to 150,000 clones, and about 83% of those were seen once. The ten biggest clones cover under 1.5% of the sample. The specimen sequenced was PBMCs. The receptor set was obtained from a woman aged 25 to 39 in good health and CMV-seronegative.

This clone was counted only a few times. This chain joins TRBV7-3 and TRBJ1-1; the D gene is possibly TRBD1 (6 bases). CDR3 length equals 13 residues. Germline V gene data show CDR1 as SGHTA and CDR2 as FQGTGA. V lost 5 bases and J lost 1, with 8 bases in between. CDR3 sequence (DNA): TGTGCCAGCAGCCGAGGGGGGAACACTGAAGCTTTCTTT. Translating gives CASSRGGNTEAFF.

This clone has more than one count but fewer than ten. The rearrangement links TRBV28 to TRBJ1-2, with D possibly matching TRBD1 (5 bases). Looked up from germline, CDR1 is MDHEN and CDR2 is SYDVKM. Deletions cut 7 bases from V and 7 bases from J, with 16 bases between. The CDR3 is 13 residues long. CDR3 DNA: TGTGCCAGCATTACCGCGGGCGGGGGTGGCTACACCTTC. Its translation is CASITAGGGGYTF.

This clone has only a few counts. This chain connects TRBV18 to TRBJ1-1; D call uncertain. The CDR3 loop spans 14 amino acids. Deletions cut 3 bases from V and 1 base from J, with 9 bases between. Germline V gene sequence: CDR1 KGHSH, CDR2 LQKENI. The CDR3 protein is CASSPNRENTEAFF. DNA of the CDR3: TGTGCCAGCTCACCTAACCGGGAGAACACTGAAGCTTTCTTT.

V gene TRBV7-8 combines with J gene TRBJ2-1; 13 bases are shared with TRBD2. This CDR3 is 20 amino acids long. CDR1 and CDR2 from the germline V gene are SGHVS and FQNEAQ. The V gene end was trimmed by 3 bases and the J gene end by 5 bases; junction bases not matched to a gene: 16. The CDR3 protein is CASSFGLAGVDPPVDNEQFF. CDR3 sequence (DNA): TGTGCCAGCAGCTTCGGACTAGCGGGGGTCGACCCCCCAGTTGACAATGAGCAGTTCTTC.